The 20 T cell receptor beta chains below all came from one sample that was sequenced in a study of T cell repertoires in cytomegalovirus infection. TCRdb analysed the reads with MiXCR anew, one entry per CDR3 protein. The repertoire holds fewer than 850,000 distinct CDR3 sequences, with about 27% as singletons. The antigens for these receptors are not known. Specimen: cultured CD8+ T cells from PBMCs, collected from culture after CMV antigen stimulation. The receptors come from a human donor in good health (CMV status not recorded). Some clones in this sample may be carry-over from other donors' samples.

This clonotype was counted ten times or more. The V and J genes are TRBV23-1 and TRBJ2-1; D gene uncertain. TRBV23-1 counts as an open reading frame of uncertain function. Trimming cost V 0 bases and J 5 bases, with 14 bases left between them. CDR3 length equals 16 residues. The CDR3 nucleotides are TGCGCCAGCAGTCAATCCTGTGAGGTGGGCCACAATGAGCAGTTCTTC. Translation gives CASSQSCEVGHNEQFF.

The V call is TRBV28, the J call TRBJ2-3; perhaps TRBD2 as D (6 bases). Trimming cost V 5 bases and J 6 bases, with 18 bases left between them. CDR3 length: 15 residues. Germline V gene data show CDR1 as MDHEN and CDR2 as SYDVKM. The CDR3 nucleotides read TGTGCCAGCAGTCCGCTAGCGTTGGGGTTCGATACGCAGTATTTT. It codes for CASSPLALGFDTQYF.

This clonotype was seen only a few times. This chain joins TRBV27 and TRBJ1-6; D unresolved. CDR3 size: 15 residues. V was pared by 10 bases and J by 0 bases, with 13 bases between. Germline V gene lookup returns CDR1 MNHEY and CDR2 SMNVEV (reference sequence). In DNA form, the CDR3 reads TGTGCCACCCGACGTGGGAGCTCCTATAATTCACCCCTCCACTTT. It translates to CATRRGSSYNSPLHF.

The gene calls are TRBV7-9 and TRBJ2-4; TRBD1 aligns across 7 bases. Losses at the gene ends were 2 bases for V and 4 bases for J; bases not matched to a gene: 8. This CDR3 region has 16 residues. CDR1 and CDR2 (germline): SEHNR, FQNEAQ (reference sequence). The CDR3 reads CASSLPPGTEKNIQYF. In DNA, the CDR3 is TGTGCCAGCAGCTTACCTCCCGGGACAGAGAAAAACATTCAGTACTTC.

This sequence joins TRBV25-1 and TRBJ2-3; possible D gene TRBD1, 6 bases. V lost 6 bases and J lost 1, with 14 bases in between. Per the germline V gene, CDR1 is MGHDK and CDR2 is SYGVNS. The CDR3 totals 15 residues. The CDR3 loop is CASRDGQFRTDTQYF. As DNA, the CDR3 is TGTGCCAGCAGGGATGGACAGTTTCGCACAGATACGCAGTATTTT.

V is TRBV6-1 and J is TRBJ2-5; D unresolved. From germline, CDR1 is MNHNS and CDR2 SASEGT. The CDR3 is made up of 11 amino acids. Trimming removed 8 bases from V and 5 bases from J, with 9 bases in between. As DNA, the CDR3 is TGTGCCAGCCCCAGCATCGAGACCCAGTACTTC. Translating gives CASPSIETQYF.

This clonotype was recorded a few times. The chain links TRBV10-3 to TRBJ1-2; TRBD1 agrees at 8 bases. CDR3 length equals 17 residues. The V gene end was trimmed by 0 bases and the J gene end by 5 bases; junction bases not matched to a gene: 11. Looked up from germline, CDR1 is ENHRY and CDR2 is SYGVKD. The CDR3: CAISESLQGARGYGYTF. The CDR3 DNA follows: TGTGCCATCAGTGAGTCGTTGCAGGGGGCGAGGGGATATGGCTACACCTTC.

This clonotype came up many times. V and J are TRBV7-6 and TRBJ1-1; a weak D match, TRBD1 (6 bases). The length of the CDR3 is 13 residues. Germline-derived CDR1 and CDR2 are SGHVS and FNYEAQ. V lost 4 bases and J 1 base, leaving 7 bases between the germline ends. The CDR3 sequence is CASSSGANTEAFF. DNA of the CDR3: TGTGCCAGCAGCTCAGGGGCGAACACTGAAGCTTTCTTT.

This chain uses TRBV19 with TRBJ1-1; D not certain. This CDR3 contains 11 residues. The V and J ends lost 3 bases and 4 bases respectively, with 3 bases between them. The germline gives CDR1 LNHDA, CDR2 SQIVND (reference sequence). The CDR3 is CASSIITEAFF. CDR3 sequence (DNA): TGTGCCAGTAGTATCATCACTGAAGCTTTCTTT.

This sequence joins TRBV6-2 or TRBV6-3 and TRBJ1-6; TRBD1 matches 12 bases. V was clipped by 0 bases and J by 15 bases; unmatched bases: 15. Per the germline V gene, CDR1 is MNHEY and CDR2 is SVGEGT. The CDR3 spans 18 residues. The CDR3 coding sequence is TGTGCCAGCAGTTACTCGGGACAGGGGGCTTTGGAGATCTGGCTCCTCCACTTT. Translated: CASSYSGQGALEIWLLHF.

There are many counts of this clonotype. The V gene is TRBV7-2, the J gene TRBJ1-2; a possible D gene is TRBD1 (6 bases). The V end lost 0 bases, the J end lost 5 bases, and 13 bases lay between the germline ends. CDR1 SGHTA and CDR2 FQGNSA come from the germline V gene. The CDR3 sequence is 15 residues long. Written as DNA, the CDR3 is TGTGCCAGCAGCTTAGCGCTAACCACAGGGTATGGCTACACCTTC. Its translation: CASSLALTTGYGYTF.

This clonotype came up a few times. The chain is built from TRBV12-3 or TRBV12-4 and TRBJ2-2; 9 positions agree with TRBD2. The CDR3 runs 16 residues. Trimming cost V 3 bases and J 7 bases; bases outside gene matches: 9. Here the CDR3 DNA reads TGTGCCAGCAGTTTTAGGGCGGGGGGGCCTGGCGGGGAGCTGTTTTTT. This sequence encodes CASSFRAGGPGGELFF.

The chain recombines TRBV12-3 or TRBV12-4 with TRBJ1-5; 9 nucleotides match TRBD1. V shed 6 bases and J 7 bases; nucleotides not matched to a gene: 10. This CDR3 has 15 amino acids. The CDR3 reads CASRRGTGSGQPQHF. The CDR3 nucleotides read TGTGCCAGCAGACGCGGGACAGGGTCGGGGCAGCCCCAGCATTTT.

The rearrangement uses TRBV7-9 and TRBJ2-1, with D perhaps TRBD2 (6 bases). Germline V CDR1 and CDR2: SEHNR, FQNEAQ (reference sequence). Trimming left V 5 bases short and J 4 bases short, with 18 bases between. The CDR3 length is 16 residues. The CDR3 is CASSPSSGLHYNEQFF. The DNA for the CDR3 is TGTGCCAGCAGCCCTTCATCAGGACTACATTACAATGAGCAGTTCTTC.

The rearrangement links TRBV12-3 or TRBV12-4 to TRBJ2-2, with unresolved D. The V and J ends lost 3 bases and 4 bases respectively, with 12 bases between them. CDR3 size: 15 residues. For the CDR3, the DNA is TGTGCCAGCAGTTTCGAAAGTTGGGGCACCGGGGAGCTGTTTTTT. It codes for CASSFESWGTGELFF.

The chain combines TRBV10-1 with TRBJ2-1; D perhaps matches TRBD2 (7 bases). Germline CDR1 and CDR2: WNHNN and SYGVQD (reference sequence). This CDR3 spans 16 amino acids. V was pared by 6 bases and J by 7 bases, with 22 bases between. CDR3 sequence (DNA): TGCGCCAGCAGCGGTCTGAGCCGGGGGGCCCAAAATGAGCAGTTCTTC. Encoded protein: CASSGLSRGAQNEQFF.

Ten or more counts support this clonotype. The genes are TRBV7-6 and TRBJ2-1; 12 nucleotides line up with TRBD2. J lost 1 base, V lost 4 bases, and 5 bases had no gene match. This CDR3 contains 17 residues. Germline V gene lookup returns CDR1 SGHVS and CDR2 FNYEAQ. The CDR3 region has the DNA TGTGCCAGCAGCTCACTAGCGGGGGGCCGATCCTACAATGAGCAGTTCTTC. It codes for CASSSLAGGRSYNEQFF.

The chain has TRBV27 and TRBJ1-2; weak D call: TRBD1 (5 bases). Germline V gives CDR1 MNHEY, CDR2 SMNVEV (reference sequence). The CDR3 covers 13 residues. V lost 6 bases to trimming and J lost 4 bases, with 12 bases between them. CDR3 sequence reads: CASRNRQSYGYTF. The CDR3 coding sequence is TGTGCCAGCAGAAACCGACAGTCCTATGGCTACACCTTC.

This clonotype occurred once. V is TRBV20-1 and J is TRBJ1-2, with D possibly TRBD1 on 5 matching bases. Germline-derived CDR1 and CDR2 are DFQATT and SNEGSKA (reference sequence). This CDR3 has 18 amino acids. With 2 bases removed from V and 5 bases from J, the gap between germline ends came to 27 bases. The CDR3 sequence is CSARSDTGPIRLKYGYTF. As DNA, the CDR3 is TGCAGTGCTAGATCTGACACGGGACCTATTCGACTCAAATATGGCTACACCTTC.

A few counts support this clonotype. The chain uses TRBV4-3 and TRBJ2-2, with TRBD1 identical over 9 bases. V lost 8 bases to trimming and J lost 4 bases; unmatched junction nucleotides: 2. The CDR3 spans 13 residues. Per germline, CDR1 LGHNA and CDR2 YSLEER. CDR3 protein: CASGTGSTGELFF. CDR3 in DNA: TGCGCCAGCGGGACAGGGTCCACCGGGGAGCTGTTTTTT.